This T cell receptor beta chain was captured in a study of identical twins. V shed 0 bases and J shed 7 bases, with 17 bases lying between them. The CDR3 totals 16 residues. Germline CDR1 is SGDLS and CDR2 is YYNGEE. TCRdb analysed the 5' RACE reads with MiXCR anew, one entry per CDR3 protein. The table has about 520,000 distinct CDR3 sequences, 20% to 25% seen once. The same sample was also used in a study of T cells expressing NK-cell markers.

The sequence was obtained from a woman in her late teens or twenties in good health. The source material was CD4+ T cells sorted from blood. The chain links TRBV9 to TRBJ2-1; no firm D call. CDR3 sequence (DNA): TGTGCCAGCAGCGTAGACCCTCCCACCGCGACGAATGAGCAGTTCTTC. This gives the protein CASSVDPPTATNEQFF.